This entry describes one T cell receptor (beta chain). This CDR3 is also generated by other DNA sequences in the sample. The source of the sample is a study of shared clonotypes between healthy human individuals. The CDR3 length is 16 residues. The V and J ends lost 0 bases and 0 bases respectively, with 10 bases between them. Per germline, CDR1 SGHRS and CDR2 YFSETQ. The authors distributed each subset's genomic DNA evenly over several immunoSEQ plates. The table came from immunoSEQ multiplex PCR; TCRdb's copy has only in-frame clones and leaves some out. Of roughly 2.2 million clones in the sample, more than 80% are singletons; the top ten hold around 0.4%.

Sequencing was performed on naive CD4+ T cells from PBMCs. The sample's subset: CD45RA+ positively selected. The chain joins TRBV5-1 to TRBJ2-1; D tentatively fits TRBD1 or TRBD2 (5 bases each). This TCR was sampled from a man between 18 and 29 years old in good health. Some clones in this sample may be carry-over from other donors' samples. DNA for the CDR3: TGCGCCAGCAGCTTGGATCCAGGGAGCTCCTACAATGAGCAGTTCTTC. This sequence encodes CASSLDPGSSYNEQFF.